Presented here are 21 T cell receptor beta chains from one specimen sequenced in a study of T cell responses to AZD1222 COVID-19 vaccine. The assay was immunoSEQ multiplex PCR, and TCRdb's table has in-frame clones only and misses some. The table lists around 140,000 clones. What was sequenced was peripheral blood. Receptors were obtained from an adult in good health.

The chain carries TRBV7-9 and TRBJ2-2, with 10 nucleotides matching TRBD1. CDR3 length: 17 amino acids. Germline-derived CDR1 and CDR2 are SEHNR and FQNEAQ (reference sequence). V lost 3 bases, J lost 0 bases, and 4 bases stayed unmatched. CDR3 nucleotide sequence: TGTGCCAGCAGCTTGGGACAGGGGTCCGCGAACACCGGGGAGCTGTTTTTT. Amino acid sequence: CASSLGQGSANTGELFF.

The CDR3 DNA reads as TGTGCCAGCAGTTACCGGACAGGGGGCACAGATACGCAGTATTTT. It encodes CASSYRTGGTDTQYF. The rearrangement links TRBV6-2 or TRBV6-3 to TRBJ2-3; TRBD1 matches 9 bases. CDR3 size: 15 residues. V was clipped by 2 bases and J by 1 base; unmatched bases: 1. Germline V gene data show CDR1 as MNHEY and CDR2 as SVGEGT.

The chain's CDR3 is CASSLQKVGSPLHF. The CDR3 DNA sequence: TGTGCCAGCAGCCTACAGAAGGTTGGGTCACCCCTCCACTTT. V and J are TRBV11-3 and TRBJ1-6; no definite D call. In germline, CDR1 is SGHNT, CDR2 YENEEA. The length of the CDR3 is 14 residues. Trimming cost V 5 bases and J 10 bases, with 15 bases left between them.

The chain recombines TRBV5-6 with TRBJ2-1; 8 bases align to TRBD1. V shed 4 bases and J 4 bases; nucleotides not matched to a gene: 10. CDR3 length: 16 amino acids. Germline V gene sequence: CDR1 SGHDT, CDR2 YYEEEE. The CDR3 sequence is CASSPTAGGAYNEQFF. Here the CDR3 DNA reads TGTGCCAGCAGCCCCACGGCAGGGGGCGCGTACAATGAGCAGTTCTTC.

In regard to this clone: Other DNA sequences in the sample encode the same CDR3. This chain uses TRBV6-2 or TRBV6-3 with TRBJ2-1; D gene ambiguous. V was shortened by 2 bases and J by 4 bases, with 3 bases between the two germline ends. CDR3 length: 12 amino acids. CDR1 is MNHEY and CDR2 is SVGEGT in the germline V gene. CDR3 protein: CASSYGYNEQFF. In DNA form, the CDR3 reads TGTGCCAGCAGTTACGGATACAATGAGCAGTTCTTC.

This chain joins TRBV7-2 and TRBJ1-5; no reliable D call. V was pared by 5 bases and J by 7 bases, with 9 bases between. Germline CDR1 is SGHTA and CDR2 is FQGNSA. The CDR3 has 12 residues. DNA of the CDR3: TGTGCCAGCAGCGGTGTTGGGCAGCCCCAGCATTTT. Its translation is CASSGVGQPQHF.

This chain links TRBV5-1 with TRBJ2-5, with 7 bases fitting TRBD1. Germline assignment: CDR1 SGHRS and CDR2 YFSETQ. J was trimmed by 3 bases and V by 0 bases; bases with no gene match: 5. The CDR3 length is 15 residues. The CDR3 here is CASSLDQGVEETQYF. DNA for the CDR3: TGCGCCAGCAGCTTGGATCAGGGGGTTGAAGAGACCCAGTACTTC. The full variable domain, in which reference TRBV5-1 and TRBJ2-5 provide the parts outside the CDR3, is KAGVTQTPRYLIKTRGQQVTLSCSPISGHRSVSWYQQTPGQGLQFLFEYFSETQRNKGNFPGRFSGRQFSNSRSEMNVSTLELGDSALYLCASSLDQGVEETQYFGPGTRLLVL.

The CDR3 DNA reads TGTGCCAGCAGTGAAAGTAGCAGGGACAATCAGCCCCAGCATTTT. Amino acids: CASSESSRDNQPQHF. The chain has TRBV2 and TRBJ1-5, with TRBD1 as a possible D gene (5 bases). The CDR3 contains 15 residues. Germline V lookup: CDR1 SNHLY, CDR2 FYNNEI. V was pared by 2 bases and J by 3 bases, with 11 bases between.

The CDR3 DNA reads as TGCGCCAGCAGCTTGGTGGGCTCGGGGGGCACAGATACGCAGTATTTT. Translation: CASSLVGSGGTDTQYF. The chain employs TRBV5-1 and TRBJ2-3; D is possibly TRBD2 (6 bases). CDR3 length: 16 amino acids. V was cut by 0 bases and J by 1 base, with 12 bases left in between. Germline loops: CDR1 SGHRS, CDR2 YFSETQ.

This chain links TRBV7-2 with TRBJ2-7; 9 bases line up with TRBD2. Germline values: CDR1 SGHTA, CDR2 FQGNSA. Losses at the gene ends were 6 bases for V and 5 bases for J; bases not matched to a gene: 8. This CDR3 comprises 14 residues. DNA of the CDR3: TGTGCCAGCAGGTGGACTAGCGTCAGTGACGAGCAGTACTTC. Protein product: CASRWTSVSDEQYF.

This chain uses TRBV7-9 with TRBJ1-6; no clear D gene. V was shortened by 1 base and J by 8 bases, with 12 bases between the two germline ends. CDR1 and CDR2 (germline): SEHNR, FQNEAQ (reference sequence). The CDR3 is made up of 15 amino acids. The CDR3 region has the DNA TGTGCCAGCAGCTTAGGGCAGAGAATCGATTCACCCCTCCACTTT. Protein: CASSLGQRIDSPLHF.

In DNA form, the CDR3 reads TGTGCCAGTAGTATAGGGGGCTACGGTTCACCCCTCCACTTT. Translated, it gives CASSIGGYGSPLHF. The V and J genes are TRBV19 and TRBJ1-6, with D perhaps TRBD1 (5 bases). V was clipped by 1 base and J by 9 bases, with 10 bases between them. The germline gives CDR1 LNHDA, CDR2 SQIVND (reference sequence). This CDR3 has 14 amino acids. Combining the CDR3 with reference TRBV19 and TRBJ1-6 gives the whole variable domain DGGITQSPKYLFRKEGQNVTLSCEQNLNHDAMYWYRQDPGQGLRLIYYSQIVNDFQKGDIAEGYSVSREKKESFPLTVTSAQKNPTAFYLCASSIGGYGSPLHFGNGTRLTVT.

The rearrangement joins TRBV5-6 to TRBJ1-1; D uncertain. The V gene's germline CDR1 is SGHDT and CDR2 YYEEEE. The CDR3 runs 13 residues. V gave up 1 base and J gave up 1 base, with 5 bases separating them. CDR3 sequence: CASSLYKNTEAFF. The CDR3 region has the DNA TGTGCCAGCAGCTTGTACAAGAACACTGAAGCTTTCTTT.

V usage is TRBV18 and J usage is TRBJ2-7; D is perhaps TRBD1 or TRBD2 (5 bases each). Trimming left V 3 bases short and J 6 bases short, with 12 bases between. This CDR3 spans 13 amino acids. CDR1 and CDR2 from the germline V gene are KGHSH and LQKENI. CDR3 sequence: CASSPGTPGEQYF. In DNA, the CDR3 is TGTGCCAGCTCACCCGGGACCCCGGGCGAGCAGTACTTC. Full variable domain (missing parts from reference TRBV18 and TRBJ2-7): NAGVMQNPRHLVRRRGQEARLRCSPMKGHSHVYWYRQLPEEGLKFMVYLQKENIIDESGMPKERFSAEFPKEGPSILRIQQVVRGDSAAYFCASSPGTPGEQYFGPGTRLTVT.

The V call is TRBV2, the J call TRBJ1-4; possibly TRBD1 for D (6 bases). Germline CDR1 reads SNHLY; CDR2 reads FYNNEI. CDR3 size: 15 residues. Deletions cut 2 bases from V and 7 bases from J, with 14 bases between. CDR3 residues: CASSESTGVLEKLFF. The CDR3 DNA sequence: TGTGCCAGCAGTGAATCGACAGGCGTCCTTGAAAAACTGTTTTTT. The complete variable domain, with remaining parts taken from reference TRBV2 and TRBJ1-4, reads EPEVTQTPSHQVTQMGQEVILRCVPISNHLYFYWYRQILGQKVEFLVSFYNNEISEKSEIFDDQFSVERPDGSNFTLKIRSTKLEDSAMYFCASSESTGVLEKLFFGSGTQLSVL.

The chain links TRBV6-5 to TRBJ2-1, with 13 bases matching TRBD2. The CDR3 contains 16 residues. With 4 bases clipped from V and 4 bases from J, the junction kept 4 bases outside the gene matches. Germline V lookup: CDR1 MNHEY, CDR2 SVGAGI. The CDR3 spells CASSSLAGGIYNEQFF. The CDR3 bases are TGTGCCAGCAGTTCACTAGCGGGGGGGATTTACAATGAGCAGTTCTTC.

This chain uses TRBV20-1 with TRBJ2-5; no clear D. Germline CDR1 is DFQATT and CDR2 is SNEGSKA (reference sequence). Trimming cost V 4 bases and J 7 bases, with 7 bases left between them. The CDR3 runs 10 residues. The CDR3 reads CSAKVGTQYF. The CDR3 DNA is TGCAGTGCTAAAGTAGGGACCCAGTACTTC.

Comments on this clone: An end of the junction differs from the germline gene, which may be a read error. This rearrangement joins TRBV4-3 to TRBJ1-1, with TRBD1 identical over 10 bases. Germline CDR1 and CDR2: LGHNA and YSLEER. The CDR3 totals 13 residues. The DNA for the CDR3 is TGCGCTAGCAGCACGGACAGGGGGACTGAAGCTTTCTTT. Translation gives CASSTDRGTEAFF.

The chain combines TRBV2 with TRBJ1-2; D is uncertain. CDR1 and CDR2 from the germline V gene are SNHLY and FYNNEI. V lost 11 bases, J lost 3 bases, and 16 bases lay in between. This CDR3 is 13 amino acids long. The CDR3 spells CASKDGLYYGYTF. For the CDR3, the DNA is TGTGCCTCCAAGGACGGGCTGTACTATGGCTACACCTTC.

The chain combines TRBV2 with TRBJ2-5; TRBD2 matches at 9 bases. CDR1 is SNHLY, CDR2 FYNNEI, per germline. Trimming removed 7 bases from V and 4 bases from J; junction bases left unmatched: 7. This CDR3 is built from 14 residues. Here the CDR3 DNA reads TGTGCCAGCACTGGCGGGGGGGCTGGAGAGACCCAGTACTTC. As protein: CASTGGGAGETQYF.

The chain uses TRBV18 and TRBJ2-2; D is possibly TRBD2 (5 bases). Germline V lookup: CDR1 KGHSH, CDR2 LQKENI. This CDR3 contains 16 residues. Trimming took 3 bases from V and 2 from J, leaving 13 bases between them. The CDR3 spells CASSPFATGNTGELFF. The DNA of the CDR3 is TGTGCCAGCTCACCCTTCGCGACGGGAAACACCGGGGAGCTGTTTTTT.